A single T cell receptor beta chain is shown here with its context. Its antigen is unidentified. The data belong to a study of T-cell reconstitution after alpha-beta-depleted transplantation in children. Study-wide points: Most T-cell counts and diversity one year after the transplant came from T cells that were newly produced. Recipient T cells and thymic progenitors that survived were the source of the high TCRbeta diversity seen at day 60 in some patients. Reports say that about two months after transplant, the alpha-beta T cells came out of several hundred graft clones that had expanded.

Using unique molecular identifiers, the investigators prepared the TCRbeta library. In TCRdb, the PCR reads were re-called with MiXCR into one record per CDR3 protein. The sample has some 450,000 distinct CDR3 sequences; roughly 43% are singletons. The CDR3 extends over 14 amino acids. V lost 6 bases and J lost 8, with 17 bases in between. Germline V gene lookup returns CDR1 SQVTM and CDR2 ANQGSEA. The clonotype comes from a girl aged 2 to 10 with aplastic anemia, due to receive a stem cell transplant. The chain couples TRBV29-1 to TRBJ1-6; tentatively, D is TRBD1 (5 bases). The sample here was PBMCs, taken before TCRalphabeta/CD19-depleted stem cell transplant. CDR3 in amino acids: CSVPCVGGDSPLHF. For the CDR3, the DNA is TGCAGCGTCCCCTGCGTGGGGGGGGATTCACCCCTCCACTTT.